Below, 29 T cell receptor beta chains from the same sample are listed, as sequenced in a study of radiation and T cells in renal cell carcinoma (dated by TCRdb to 2020 to 2022). Library preparation employed the immunoSEQ multiplex PCR assay. TCRdb retrieved this table from immuneACCESS and kept in-frame rearrangements only. Not all clones are present; in checked studies, unresolved V genes account for under half, and no reason is known for the remainder. Here the sample has about 150,000 clones; about 88% occur a single time. The ten most abundant clones make up about 12% of the sample. The time point label of this sample denotes: baseline pretreatment blood. Per the publication, the treatment or condition label means: 15 Gy SBRT to primary tumor, nephrectomy 4 weeks later. The source was blood, collected from a patient whose treatment included radiotherapy and nephrectomy. The receptors were sampled from a woman aged 50 to 60 with renal cell carcinoma.

The chain uses TRBV19 and TRBJ1-3, with 9 positions matching TRBD1. This CDR3 is 16 amino acids long. The germline CDR1 and CDR2 sequences are LNHDA and SQIVND (reference sequence). J gave up 0 bases and V 6 bases, and 6 bases lay outside the gene matches. The CDR3 DNA reads as TGTGCCAGTAGGGGACAGGGAGAGCACTCTGGAAACACCATATATTTT. Translated, it gives CASRGQGEHSGNTIYF.

The chain employs TRBV7-9 and TRBJ2-3; 9 bases align to TRBD1. Germline V gives CDR1 SEHNR, CDR2 FQNEAQ (reference sequence). The trim removed 4 bases at V and 5 bases at J, leaving 7 bases unmatched. The CDR3 extends over 15 amino acids. The CDR3 DNA sequence: TGTGCCAGCAGCTCCCGGGACAGGGTAATAGATACGCAGTATTTT. Protein sequence: CASSSRDRVIDTQYF.

The chain joins TRBV29-1 to TRBJ2-7; a weak D match, TRBD2 (5 bases). The CDR3 loop spans 13 amino acids. The V end lost 3 bases, the J end lost 7 bases, and 16 bases lay between the germline ends. CDR1 is SQVTM and CDR2 is ANQGSEA in the germline V gene. The CDR3 sequence: CSVERSGAGEQYF. The CDR3 DNA follows: TGCAGCGTTGAGAGGTCTGGTGCGGGTGAGCAGTACTTC.

The chain is built from TRBV11-3 and TRBJ2-1; tentative D call: TRBD2 (6 bases). The CDR3 is 15 residues long. The germline gives CDR1 SGHNT, CDR2 YENEEA. Trimming removed 1 base from V and 3 bases from J, with 10 bases in between. The CDR3: CASSLGGGDYNEQFF. For the CDR3, the DNA is TGTGCCAGCAGCTTAGGTGGCGGGGACTACAATGAGCAGTTCTTC.

The chain employs TRBV5-1 and TRBJ2-2, with 8 bases that match TRBD1. Germline loops: CDR1 SGHRS, CDR2 YFSETQ. V gave up 4 bases and J gave up 7 bases; unmatched junction bases: 6. This CDR3 has 14 residues. The CDR3 DNA reads TGCGCCAGCAGCCCTCCGGGACAGGTCGGGGAGCTGTTTTTT. It codes for CASSPPGQVGELFF.

This clone has a handful of counts. The chain has TRBV18 and TRBJ1-4; D gene unclear. V gave up 2 bases and J gave up 7 bases, with 14 bases separating them. The length of the CDR3 is 15 residues. CDR1 KGHSH and CDR2 LQKENI come from the germline V gene. CDR3 sequence: CASSPTGQRGEKLFF. CDR3 bases: TGTGCCAGCTCACCAACTGGCCAGAGAGGTGAAAAACTGTTTTTT.

The chain links TRBV10-3 to TRBJ1-1; D may be TRBD1 (5 bases). CDR3 length: 14 amino acids. Trimming cost V 10 bases and J 2 bases, with 17 bases left between them. The germline V gene encodes CDR1 ENHRY and CDR2 SYGVKD. The CDR3 region has the DNA TGTGCCACCGGCCGGCCAGGGACCAACACTGAAGCTTTCTTT. This encodes CATGRPGTNTEAFF.

The chain has TRBV6-5 and TRBJ1-1; 8 nucleotides agree with TRBD1. The CDR3 contains 13 residues. The germline V gene encodes CDR1 MNHEY and CDR2 SVGAGI. Losses at the gene ends were 6 bases for V and 3 bases for J; bases not matched to a gene: 3. CDR3 nucleotide sequence: TGTGCCAGCAGCTCAGGGGGCCACACTGAAGCTTTCTTT. Its translation: CASSSGGHTEAFF.

The CDR3 DNA sequence: TGTGCCAGCCCCGTCGGCACCCCGAACACTGAAGCTTTCTTT. This gives the protein CASPVGTPNTEAFF. This chain uses TRBV6-1 with TRBJ1-1; no clear D gene. The germline V gene has CDR1 MNHNS and CDR2 SASEGT. The V end was cut by 8 bases, the J end by 1 base, with 14 bases between. The length of the CDR3 is 14 residues.

The V gene is TRBV25-1, the J gene TRBJ1-2; 9 bases line up with TRBD1. Germline V gene sequence: CDR1 MGHDK, CDR2 SYGVNS. Trimming at V came to 3 bases and at J to 0 bases, leaving 8 bases not matched to a gene. The CDR3 has 17 amino acids. This chain's CDR3 is CASSDFPRTGANYGYTF. The DNA for the CDR3 is TGTGCCAGCAGTGATTTCCCCCGGACAGGGGCTAACTATGGCTACACCTTC.

The chain carries TRBV7-9 and TRBJ2-1, with D tentatively TRBD1 or TRBD2 (6 bases each). Germline CDR1 reads SEHNR; CDR2 reads FQNEAQ (reference sequence). There are 17 residues in the CDR3. V was cut by 2 bases and J by 6 bases, with 20 bases left in between. CDR3 sequence (DNA): TGTGCCAGCAGCTTAATTCGGTTGAGGGGGAGGACCAATGAGCAGTTCTTC. Protein: CASSLIRLRGRTNEQFF.

V usage is TRBV7-8 and J usage is TRBJ2-5, with 14 bases lining up with TRBD2. CDR1 and CDR2 (germline): SGHVS, FQNEAQ. The CDR3 length is 16 residues. V gave up 5 bases and J gave up 4 bases; unmatched junction bases: 6. The CDR3, as DNA: TGTGCCAGCAGCCTGCGACTAGCGGGGGGGGGAGAGACCCAGTACTTC. This encodes CASSLRLAGGGETQYF.

The chain uses TRBV7-2 and TRBJ2-5; tentative D call: TRBD2 (5 bases). This CDR3 is built from 15 residues. Germline CDR1 SGHTA, CDR2 FQGNSA. V lost 1 base and J lost 1, with 10 bases in between. As DNA, the CDR3 is TGTGCCAGCAGCTTAGATAGAGGGCTCCAAGAGACCCAGTACTTC. Its translation is CASSLDRGLQETQYF.

J is TRBJ2-1 and V is TRBV5-7, with 13 bases identical to TRBD2. TRBV5-7 is designated an ORF whose function remains uncertain. CDR3 length: 18 residues. V shed 3 bases, J shed 8 bases, and the junction held 14 bases outside the gene matches. CDR3 sequence: CASSCQKLAGGPNDEQFF. The CDR3 DNA sequence: TGTGCCAGCAGCTGCCAAAAACTAGCGGGGGGGCCTAATGATGAGCAGTTCTTC.

The chain carries TRBV19 and TRBJ2-3, with TRBD1 identical over 7 bases. Per germline, CDR1 LNHDA and CDR2 SQIVND (reference sequence). The CDR3 length is 15 residues. With V trimmed by 6 bases and J by 3 bases, 9 bases remained unmatched. CDR3 nucleotides: TGTGCCAGTAGGCACAGATCAGGGGGTACAGATACGCAGTATTTT. This sequence encodes CASRHRSGGTDTQYF.

This chain uses TRBV9 with TRBJ1-1; TRBD1 matches at 8 bases. The germline gives CDR1 SGDLS, CDR2 YYNGEE. The trim removed 5 bases at V and 11 bases at J, leaving 8 bases unmatched. This CDR3 is 12 amino acids long. The CDR3 reads CASSNGQGRAFF. CDR3 coding DNA: TGTGCCAGCAGTAATGGACAGGGAAGGGCTTTCTTT.

The chain joins TRBV9 to TRBJ2-1; D is possibly TRBD2 (5 bases). The germline V and J ends were trimmed by 0 bases and 4 bases, with 14 bases remaining between them. In germline, CDR1 is SGDLS, CDR2 YYNGEE. This CDR3 has 16 amino acids. Here the CDR3 DNA reads TGTGCCAGCAGCGTAGTGGTAGCGACGAAGTACAATGAGCAGTTCTTC. Residues: CASSVVVATKYNEQFF.

As DNA, the CDR3 is TGTGCCAGCTCACGAAGGCAGGGAGACAATGAAAAACTGTTTTTT. Translating it yields CASSRRQGDNEKLFF. The chain couples TRBV18 to TRBJ1-4; tentative D call: TRBD1 (5 bases). This CDR3 spans 15 amino acids. Trimming pared 4 bases from V and 5 bases from J, leaving 14 bases between. Germline CDR1 reads KGHSH; CDR2 reads LQKENI.

The rearrangement joins TRBV7-2 to TRBJ2-4; 9 bases are shared with TRBD2. The V gene end was trimmed by 6 bases and the J gene end by 6 bases; junction bases not matched to a gene: 12. The length of the CDR3 is 16 residues. In germline, CDR1 is SGHTA, CDR2 FQGNSA. CDR3 region: CASSPPVGRGGNIQYF. CDR3 nucleotides: TGTGCCAGCAGTCCCCCCGTGGGGCGGGGGGGAAACATTCAGTACTTC.

The chain has TRBV6-5 and TRBJ2-7, with D perhaps TRBD1 (6 bases). The ends were cut back, 2 bases at V and 7 bases at J, with 15 bases in the middle. Germline loops: CDR1 MNHEY, CDR2 SVGAGI. This CDR3 has 14 amino acids. Written as DNA, the CDR3 is TGTGCCAGCAGTTACCGGCTGGGACAAGGGGAGCAGTACTTC. The encoded protein is CASSYRLGQGEQYF.

The CDR3 DNA reads TGTGCCAGCCGCAGACAGGGGAACACCGGGGAGCTGTTTTTT. This translates into CASRRQGNTGELFF. The chain joins TRBV7-9 to TRBJ2-2, with 7 nucleotides matching TRBD1. Germline assignment: CDR1 SEHNR and CDR2 FQNEAQ (reference sequence). V was clipped by 8 bases and J by 1 base; unmatched bases: 4. This CDR3 contains 14 residues.

This clone was recorded only once. The same CDR3 can be traced to other DNA sequences in this sample. The gene calls are TRBV5-1 and TRBJ2-7; D is unclear. The germline V and J ends were trimmed by 0 bases and 3 bases, with 7 bases remaining between them. This CDR3 is built from 13 residues. CDR1 is SGHRS, CDR2 YFSETQ, per germline. The DNA of the CDR3 is TGCGCCAGCAGCTTGGATGGGGTCTACGAGCAGTACTTC. Translation: CASSLDGVYEQYF.

The chain couples TRBV4-3 to TRBJ2-7; D is unclear. V was trimmed by 0 bases and J by 3 bases, leaving 6 bases between them. CDR1 and CDR2 from the germline V gene are LGHNA and YSLEER. The CDR3 sequence is 13 residues long. The CDR3 is CASSQDRRYEQYF. DNA for the CDR3: TGCGCCAGCAGCCAAGATCGCCGCTACGAGCAGTACTTC.

The genes are TRBV6-7 and TRBJ1-4, with a tentative D call TRBD1 (6 bases). TRBV6-7 falls under the ORF class, with uncertain function. V was cut by 6 bases and J by 1 base, with 9 bases left in between. This CDR3 comprises 14 residues. This CDR3 is CASRQDRTNEKLFF. In nucleotides, the CDR3 is TGTGCCAGCAGGCAGGACAGAACTAATGAAAAACTGTTTTTT.

This chain uses TRBV5-1 with TRBJ1-2; D may be TRBD1 (5 bases). Trimming stripped 0 bases from V and 6 bases from J, with 12 bases between. CDR1 is SGHRS, CDR2 YFSETQ, per germline. This CDR3 is 14 amino acids long. Here the CDR3 DNA reads TGCGCCAGCAGCTTGGTGGGGGAAGATGATGGCTACACCTTC. Residues: CASSLVGEDDGYTF.

This clone was seen once. V and J are TRBV19 and TRBJ2-3; the D is unclear. This CDR3 comprises 13 residues. Trimming stripped 3 bases from V and 14 bases from J, with 18 bases between. CDR1 and CDR2 (germline): LNHDA, SQIVND (reference sequence). CDR3 region: CASSIPTGLAAYF. In DNA, the CDR3 is TGTGCCAGTAGTATCCCGACTGGATTGGCGGCGTATTTT.

On this clone itself: This sample also contains other DNA sequences that code for the same CDR3. The chain recombines TRBV18 with TRBJ1-1; possible D gene TRBD1, 6 bases. Trimming shortened V by 4 bases and J by 1 base, and 7 bases separated the two germline ends. Germline CDR1 is KGHSH and CDR2 is LQKENI. The CDR3 has 13 residues. The CDR3 spells CASSLDRNTEAFF. CDR3 in DNA: TGTGCCAGCTCACTGGACAGGAACACTGAAGCTTTCTTT.

The chain has TRBV6-5 and TRBJ1-5; D unresolved. CDR3 size: 14 residues. V lost 2 bases, J lost 6 bases, and 11 bases lay in between. Per the germline V gene, CDR1 is MNHEY and CDR2 is SVGAGI. In DNA, the CDR3 is TGTGCCAGCAGTTACGGCAGAAAGTCTCAGCCCCAGCATTTT. It codes for CASSYGRKSQPQHF.

This chain links TRBV29-1 with TRBJ2-3; the D gene is possibly TRBD2 (7 bases). The CDR3 covers 16 residues. Trimming removed 1 base at V and 1 base at J, with 15 bases between. Germline V gives CDR1 SQVTM, CDR2 ANQGSEA. In DNA, the CDR3 is TGCAGCGTTGAAGGTCACAGGGAGGGGGGCACAGATACGCAGTATTTT. It codes for CSVEGHREGGTDTQYF.